This TCR beta chain emerged from a study of shared clonotypes between healthy human individuals. About this clone: Antigen unknown.

Generated by immunoSEQ multiplex PCR, the TCRdb table keeps only in-frame clones and is missing some. The sample lists 850,000 to 1,100,000 clones, around three quarters occurring once. Trimming removed 5 bases at V and 3 bases at J, with 5 bases between. Per the germline V gene, CDR1 is MNHNS and CDR2 is SASEGT. The CDR3 runs to 11 residues. General study results and limits: The sole specimen, blood, was sampled, and tissue repertoires likely differ.

The chain links TRBV6-1 to TRBJ2-7; unclear D gene. The receptor's source is a young man in good health. Some clones in this sample may be carry-over from other donors' samples. Material: memory CD4+ T cells from PBMCs. Subset specified: CD45RA-negative fraction. Here the CDR3 DNA reads TGTGCCAGCAGTACTTACTACGAGCAGTACTTC. Its protein product is CASSTYYEQYF.